What follows are 15 T cell receptor beta chains derived from one specimen sequenced in a study of metastatic and nonmetastatic thyroid tumors. No patient received treatment before thyroid surgery. TCRdb recomputed clones from the PCR reads via MiXCR. The sample shows over 55,000 clones, under 30% of them seen only once. Sample: blood. The receptors derive from a female donor with papillary thyroid cancer or a benign thyroid nodule (not recorded which). Some clones in this sample may be carry-over from other donors' samples.

To note about this clone: Since a much larger clone is just one base distant, this may be a read error. The rearrangement joins TRBV7-9 to TRBJ1-2; D is undetermined. CDR1 and CDR2 (germline): SEHNR, FQNEAQ (reference sequence). The CDR3 is 13 amino acids. Here the CDR3 DNA reads TGTGCCAGCTCTGGGCCCCTTAACTATGGCCACACCTTC. It specifies CASSGPLNYGHTF.

This clone was detected a few times. The chain couples TRBV7-2 to TRBJ2-7, with 9 bases that match TRBD1. Germline lookup yields CDR1 SGHTA and CDR2 FQGNSA. Germline trimming cut 2 bases from V and 7 bases from J; bases unmatched to any gene: 3. The CDR3 has 13 residues. The DNA of the CDR3 is TGTGCCAGCAGCTTAACAGGGGGCAAGGAGCAGTACTTC. It is translated as CASSLTGGKEQYF. Full variable domain (outside the CDR3, taken from reference TRBV7-2 and TRBJ2-7): GAGVSQSPSNKVTEKGKDVELRCDPISGHTALYWYRQSLGQGLEFLIYFQGNSAPDKSGLPSDRFSAERTGGSVSTLTIQRTQQEDSAVYLCASSLTGGKEQYFGPGTRLTVT.

The chain links TRBV3-1 to TRBJ1-2, with 9 bases lining up with TRBD1. V was clipped by 4 bases and J by 4 bases; unmatched bases: 1. The CDR3 runs to 13 residues. CDR1 and CDR2 (germline): LGHDT, YNNKEL (reference sequence). This chain's CDR3 is CASSRQGGYGYTF. CDR3 nucleotides: TGTGCCAGCAGCCGACAGGGGGGCTATGGCTACACCTTC.

This clone was counted only a few times. The J gene is TRBJ1-5, the V gene TRBV28, with TRBD1 as a possible D gene (5 bases). The CDR3 loop spans 14 amino acids. Germline loops: CDR1 MDHEN, CDR2 SYDVKM. V gave up 6 bases and J gave up 9 bases, with 18 bases separating them. The CDR3 DNA reads TGTGCCAGCAGGGCTGGGACCGCTGATGGGCCCCAGCATTTT. Amino acids: CASRAGTADGPQHF.

The rearrangement joins TRBV28 to TRBJ1-4, with 7 bases matching TRBD1. Trimming cost V 6 bases and J 8 bases; bases outside gene matches: 9. The length of the CDR3 is 14 residues. Per germline, CDR1 MDHEN and CDR2 SYDVKM. CDR3 protein: CASRSTGRNEKLFF. For the CDR3, the DNA is TGTGCCAGCAGATCGACAGGGAGGAACGAAAAACTGTTTTTT.

The sample holds a few counts of this clone. V usage is TRBV7-2 and J usage is TRBJ2-7; D is undetermined. Per germline, CDR1 SGHTA and CDR2 FQGNSA. Trimming removed 4 bases at V and 3 bases at J, with 7 bases between. The CDR3 extends over 12 amino acids. The CDR3 sequence is CASSSSYYEQYF. CDR3 bases: TGTGCCAGCAGCTCATCCTACTACGAGCAGTACTTC. Full variable domain (rest looked up from reference TRBV7-2 and TRBJ2-7): GAGVSQSPSNKVTEKGKDVELRCDPISGHTALYWYRQSLGQGLEFLIYFQGNSAPDKSGLPSDRFSAERTGGSVSTLTIQRTQQEDSAVYLCASSSSYYEQYFGPGTRLTVT.

The chain recombines TRBV27 with TRBJ2-7; D could derive from TRBD1 or TRBD2 (5 bases each). V lost 1 base, J lost 4 bases, and 11 bases lay in between. The CDR3 spans 14 residues. Germline CDR1 reads MNHEY; CDR2 reads SMNVEV (reference sequence). CDR3 protein: CASSLFGTGYEQYF. CDR3 DNA: TGTGCCAGCAGTTTATTCGGGACGGGTTACGAGCAGTACTTC.

This clone occurred a few times. V usage is TRBV5-1 and J usage is TRBJ2-3; 10 positions agree with TRBD1. CDR3 length equals 15 residues. Trimming at V came to 5 bases and at J to 3 bases, leaving 6 bases not matched to a gene. Germline CDR1 reads SGHRS; CDR2 reads YFSETQ. CDR3 nucleotide sequence: TGCGCCAGCAGTCCCCGGGACAGGGGAACAGATACGCAGTATTTT. Protein product: CASSPRDRGTDTQYF.

Only one count was recorded for this clone. The J gene is TRBJ2-3, the V gene TRBV5-1; D remains unclear. Germline V gene lookup returns CDR1 SGHRS and CDR2 YFSETQ. V was shortened by 7 bases and J by 4 bases, with 13 bases between the two germline ends. CDR3 size: 13 residues. The CDR3 here is CASAMVQPDTQYF. The DNA for the CDR3 is TGCGCCAGCGCCATGGTCCAGCCAGATACGCAGTATTTT.

The rearrangement uses TRBV28 and TRBJ1-3, with TRBD1 matching over 9 bases. The V segment lost 2 bases and the J segment 3 bases; nucleotides outside the gene matches: 5. CDR1 and CDR2 from the germline V gene are MDHEN and SYDVKM. The CDR3 has 16 residues. The chain's CDR3 is CASSLTGTGLGNTIYF. In nucleotides, the CDR3 is TGTGCCAGCAGTTTAACTGGGACAGGGCTTGGAAACACCATATATTTT.

In this sample, this clone turned up a few times. The rearrangement links TRBV6-1 to TRBJ2-1; 8 nucleotides agree with TRBD1. The germline CDR1 and CDR2 sequences are MNHNS and SASEGT. This CDR3 is built from 16 residues. The junction had 13 bases not matched to a gene; V was cut back by 5 bases and J by 7 bases. CDR3: CASSQPDRGWGNEQFF. DNA for the CDR3: TGTGCCAGCAGTCAACCCGACAGGGGTTGGGGGAATGAGCAGTTCTTC.

The sample holds a few counts of this clone. The rearrangement links TRBV28 to TRBJ1-2; D is possibly TRBD1 (5 bases). The V end was cut by 6 bases, the J end by 6 bases, with 20 bases between. The CDR3 runs 15 residues. The V gene's germline CDR1 is MDHEN and CDR2 SYDVKM. CDR3 coding DNA: TGTGCCAGCAGCCCCGCCCCGGGGGGAGGAGATGGCTACACCTTC. Translation: CASSPAPGGGDGYTF.

The V gene is TRBV20-1, the J gene TRBJ2-1, with D uncertain. V was trimmed by 3 bases and J by 9 bases, leaving 6 bases between them. The length of the CDR3 is 10 residues. The germline gives CDR1 DFQATT, CDR2 SNEGSKA (reference sequence). CDR3 sequence reads: CSASRSEQFF. DNA of the CDR3: TGCAGTGCTAGCCGTTCTGAGCAGTTCTTC.

This clone was seen more than once but under ten times. This sequence joins TRBV10-3 and TRBJ2-1; TRBD2 is a possible D gene (6 bases). V was shortened by 4 bases and J by 8 bases, with 12 bases between the two germline ends. Germline V lookup: CDR1 ENHRY, CDR2 SYGVKD. The CDR3 consists of 13 residues. The CDR3 loop is CAISARELDEQFF. The DNA for the CDR3 is TGTGCCATCAGTGCCCGGGAGTTGGATGAGCAGTTCTTC.

The chain has TRBV11-2 and TRBJ2-1; 13 bases agree with TRBD2. The CDR3 totals 15 residues. The germline V gene encodes CDR1 SGHAT and CDR2 FQNNGV. After removal of 4 bases from V and 12 bases from J, the junction contained 9 bases not matched to a gene. The CDR3 bases are TGTGCCAGCAGCTCCACTACTAGCGGGGGGGCCGGGCAGTTCTTC. Translation gives CASSSTTSGGAGQFF.